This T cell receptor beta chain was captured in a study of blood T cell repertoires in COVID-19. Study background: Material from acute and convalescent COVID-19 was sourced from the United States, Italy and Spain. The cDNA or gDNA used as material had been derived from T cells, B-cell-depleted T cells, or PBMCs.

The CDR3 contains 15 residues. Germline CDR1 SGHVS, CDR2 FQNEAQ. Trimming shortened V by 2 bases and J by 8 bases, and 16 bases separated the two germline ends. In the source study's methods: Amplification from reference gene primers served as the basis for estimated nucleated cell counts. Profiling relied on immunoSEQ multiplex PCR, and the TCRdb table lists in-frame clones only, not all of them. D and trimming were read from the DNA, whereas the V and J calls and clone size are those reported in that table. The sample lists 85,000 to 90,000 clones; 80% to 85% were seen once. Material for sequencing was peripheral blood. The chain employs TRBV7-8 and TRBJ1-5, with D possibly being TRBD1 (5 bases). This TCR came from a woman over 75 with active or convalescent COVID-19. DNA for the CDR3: TGTGCCAGCAGCTTATTGGGGACTGGGGGGGAGCCCCAGCATTTT. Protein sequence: CASSLLGTGGEPQHF. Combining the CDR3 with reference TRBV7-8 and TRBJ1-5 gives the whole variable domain GAGVSQSPRYKVAKRGQDVALRCDPISGHVSLFWYQQALGQGPEFLTYFQNEAQLDKSGLPSDRFFAERPEGSVSTLKIQRTQQEDSAVYLCASSLLGTGGEPQHFGDGTRLSIL.